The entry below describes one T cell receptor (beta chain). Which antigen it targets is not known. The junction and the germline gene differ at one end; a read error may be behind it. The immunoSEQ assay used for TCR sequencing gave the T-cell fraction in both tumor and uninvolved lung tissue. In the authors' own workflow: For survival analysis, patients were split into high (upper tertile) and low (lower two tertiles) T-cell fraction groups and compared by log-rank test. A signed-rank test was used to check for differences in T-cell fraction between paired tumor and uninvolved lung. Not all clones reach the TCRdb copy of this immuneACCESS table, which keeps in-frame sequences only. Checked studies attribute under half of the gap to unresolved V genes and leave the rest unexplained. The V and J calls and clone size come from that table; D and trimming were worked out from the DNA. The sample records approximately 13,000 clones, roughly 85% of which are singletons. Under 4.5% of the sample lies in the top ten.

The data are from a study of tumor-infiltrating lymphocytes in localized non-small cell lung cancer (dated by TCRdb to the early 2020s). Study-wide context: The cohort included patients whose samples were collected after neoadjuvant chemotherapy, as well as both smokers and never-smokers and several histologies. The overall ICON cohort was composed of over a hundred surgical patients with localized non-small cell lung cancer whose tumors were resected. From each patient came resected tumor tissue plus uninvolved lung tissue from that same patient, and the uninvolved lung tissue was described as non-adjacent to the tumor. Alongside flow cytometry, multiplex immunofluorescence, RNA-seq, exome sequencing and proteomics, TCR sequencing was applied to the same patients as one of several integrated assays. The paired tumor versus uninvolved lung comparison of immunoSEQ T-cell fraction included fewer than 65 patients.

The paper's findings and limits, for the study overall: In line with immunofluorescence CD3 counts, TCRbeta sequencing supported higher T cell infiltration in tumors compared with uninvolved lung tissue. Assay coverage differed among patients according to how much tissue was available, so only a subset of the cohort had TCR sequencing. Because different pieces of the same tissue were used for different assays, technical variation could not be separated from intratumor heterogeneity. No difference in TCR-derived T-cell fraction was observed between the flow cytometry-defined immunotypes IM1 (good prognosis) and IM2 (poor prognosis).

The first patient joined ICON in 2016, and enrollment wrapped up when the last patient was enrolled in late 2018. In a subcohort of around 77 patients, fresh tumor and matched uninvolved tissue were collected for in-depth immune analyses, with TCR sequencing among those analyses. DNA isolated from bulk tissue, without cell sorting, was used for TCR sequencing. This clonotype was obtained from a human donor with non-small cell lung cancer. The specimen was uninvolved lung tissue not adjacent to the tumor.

CDR3 reads: CAWSVPRGTSEKLFF. The nucleotide sequence reads TGTGCCTGGAGTGTACCTAGGGGAACTAGTGAAAAACTGTTTTTT. The chain links TRBV30 with TRBJ1-4; the D gene is possibly TRBD1, with 5 bases matching. Based on the germline V gene (reference sequence), the CDR1 and CDR2 sequences are GTSNPN and SVGIG. The CDR3 runs 15 amino acids, cysteine and phenylalanine included. This entry keeps only the CDR3 DNA: 45 bases, framed from base 1. Outside the CDR3, residues come from the reference TRBV30 and TRBJ1-4 proteins, so the full variable domain is: SQTIHQWPATLVQPVGSPLSLECTVEGTSNPNLYWYRQAAGRGLQLLFYSVGIGQISSEVPQNLSASRPQDRQFILSSKKLLLSDSGFYLCAWSVPRGTSEKLFFGSGTQLSVL.